The clone carrying this T cell receptor (beta chain) showed up just a few times. These data originate in a study of T-cell memory formation after mild COVID-19. The germline V and J ends were trimmed by 3 bases and 1 base, with 11 bases remaining between them. There are 15 residues in the CDR3. Germline lookup yields CDR1 KGHDR and CDR2 SFDVKD. 5'RACE, which relied on constant-segment primers, yielded TCR alpha and TCR beta cDNA libraries carrying sample barcodes and UMIs. TCRdb re-called the 5' RACE reads with MiXCR, one entry per CDR3 protein. The sample has roughly 400,000 distinct CDR3 sequences, roughly 26% seen once.

The chain combines TRBV24-1 with TRBJ2-5; TRBD2 might be the D (6 bases). The sequence was collected from an adult woman who had mild COVID-19 (a few samples of this study predate the infection). Cell type and time point are not known. The sequencing input was PBMCs or a T cell subset sorted from them (not recorded which). CDR3 region: CATSDPGLGQETQYF. DNA of the CDR3: TGTGCCACCAGTGATCCGGGACTCGGCCAAGAGACCCAGTACTTC.